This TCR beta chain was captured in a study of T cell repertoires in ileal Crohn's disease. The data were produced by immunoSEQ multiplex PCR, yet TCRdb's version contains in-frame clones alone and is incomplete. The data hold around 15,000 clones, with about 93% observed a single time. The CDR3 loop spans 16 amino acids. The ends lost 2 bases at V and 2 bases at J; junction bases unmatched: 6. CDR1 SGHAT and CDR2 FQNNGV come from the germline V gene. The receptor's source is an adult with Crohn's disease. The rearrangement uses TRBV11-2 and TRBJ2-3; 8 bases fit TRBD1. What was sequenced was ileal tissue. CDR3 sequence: CASSLLGQASTDTQYF. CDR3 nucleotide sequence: TGTGCCAGCAGCTTATTGGGACAGGCCTCCACAGATACGCAGTATTTT.